These 21 T cell receptor beta chains were sequenced from one sample in a study of T cell responses to AZD1222 COVID-19 vaccine. Method: immunoSEQ multiplex PCR; TCRdb's copy keeps in-frame clones and lacks some. The data show under 150,000 clones, about 87% seen once. The sample was peripheral blood, taken 28 days after the second AZD1222 dose. All receptors come from an adult who received the AZD1222 COVID-19 vaccine.

The chain is built from TRBV19 and TRBJ2-7; D unclear. V was clipped by 4 bases and J by 6 bases, with 19 bases between them. This CDR3 contains 15 residues. The germline V gene has CDR1 LNHDA and CDR2 SQIVND (reference sequence). The CDR3 is CASSKDGGIMGEQYF. DNA of the CDR3: TGTGCCAGTAGTAAAGATGGCGGAATTATGGGCGAGCAGTACTTC.

The chain uses TRBV2 and TRBJ2-3, with 10 bases that match TRBD2. The CDR3 is made up of 16 amino acids. The germline V gene encodes CDR1 SNHLY and CDR2 FYNNEI. With V trimmed by 1 base and J by 6 bases, 7 bases remained unmatched. The DNA of the CDR3 is TGTGCCAGCAGTGAAGTATCTAGCGGGGGTTCGGATACGCAGTATTTT. Protein product: CASSEVSSGGSDTQYF.

The V and J genes are TRBV7-2 and TRBJ2-1, with 9 nucleotides matching TRBD1. The germline CDR1 and CDR2 sequences are SGHTA and FQGNSA. V shed 5 bases, J shed 8 bases, and the junction held 10 bases outside the gene matches. The CDR3 consists of 15 residues. In DNA, the CDR3 is TGTGCCAGCAGCCCACAGGGGGCGATGGGCCATGAGCAGTTCTTC. Translation: CASSPQGAMGHEQFF.

The genes are TRBV5-1 and TRBJ1-1, with D possibly TRBD1 on 5 matching bases. The CDR3 has 15 residues. Trimming pared 0 bases from V and 4 bases from J, leaving 13 bases between. Germline V CDR1 and CDR2: SGHRS, YFSETQ. The CDR3 sequence: CASSLDPGCLTEAFF. The CDR3 nucleotides are TGCGCCAGCAGCTTGGACCCAGGGTGTCTCACTGAAGCTTTCTTT.

This clone was seen only once. This sequence joins TRBV6-2 or TRBV6-3 and TRBJ1-2; TRBD1 aligns across 9 bases. Germline-derived CDR1 and CDR2 are MNHEY and SVGEGT. J was trimmed by 5 bases and V by 4 bases; bases with no gene match: 5. CDR3 size: 14 residues. The CDR3 sequence is CASSSGQGTYGYTF. The DNA of the CDR3 is TGTGCCAGCAGTTCCGGACAGGGGACTTATGGCTACACCTTC.

This clone was detected a few times. The genes are TRBV19 and TRBJ2-2, with TRBD2 matching over 14 bases. The CDR3 extends over 17 amino acids. V shed 7 bases, J shed 2 bases, and the junction held 6 bases outside the gene matches. From germline, CDR1 is LNHDA and CDR2 SQIVND (reference sequence). Here the CDR3 DNA reads TGTGCCAGTAAAAGGACTAGCGGGGGGTCAAACACCGGGGAGCTGTTTTTT. Translation: CASKRTSGGSNTGELFF.

The rearrangement links TRBV29-1 to TRBJ1-2; 7 bases fit TRBD1. CDR1 and CDR2 from the germline V gene are SQVTM and ANQGSEA. The length of the CDR3 is 14 residues. With 1 base clipped from V and 2 bases from J, the junction kept 4 bases outside the gene matches. The CDR3 is CSVEGQGQNYGYTF. For the CDR3, the DNA is TGCAGCGTTGAAGGGCAGGGACAGAACTATGGCTACACCTTC.

The V and J genes are TRBV10-3 and TRBJ1-5, with D tentatively TRBD1 (5 bases). CDR3 size: 15 residues. CDR1 and CDR2 from the germline V gene are ENHRY and SYGVKD. Trimming removed 6 bases at V and 2 bases at J, with 14 bases between. The CDR3 loop is CAIRGGRLGNQPQHF. The CDR3 DNA follows: TGTGCCATCAGGGGGGGGAGGTTGGGCAATCAGCCCCAGCATTTT.

This clone has only a few counts. The chain uses TRBV5-5 and TRBJ1-6; possibly TRBD1 for D (6 bases). The CDR3 totals 14 residues. V was clipped by 4 bases and J by 10 bases, with 15 bases between them. CDR1 and CDR2 (germline): SGHKS, YYEKEE (reference sequence). The CDR3 region has the DNA TGTGCCAGCAGCCTACAGGGTGGAGGGTCACCCCTCCACTTT. Translating gives CASSLQGGGSPLHF. Variable domain in full (rest from reference TRBV5-5 and TRBJ1-6): DAGVTQSPTHLIKTRGQQVTLRCSPISGHKSVSWYQQVLGQGPQFIFQYYEKEERGRGNFPDRFSARQFPNYSSELNVNALLLGDSALYLCASSLQGGGSPLHFGNGTRLTVT.

In DNA, the CDR3 is TGTGCCAGCAGTTACTCGGGGTATGATACGCAGTATTTT. Its protein is CASSYSGYDTQYF. The rearrangement uses TRBV6-5 and TRBJ2-3; D unresolved. There are 13 residues in the CDR3. Germline assignment: CDR1 MNHEY and CDR2 SVGAGI. V lost 0 bases and J lost 6, with 7 bases in between.

The chain uses TRBV7-9 and TRBJ1-3; TRBD1 matches at 10 bases. J gave up 2 bases and V 6 bases, and 1 base lay outside the gene matches. Looked up from germline, CDR1 is SEHNR and CDR2 is FQNEAQ (reference sequence). The CDR3 contains 14 residues. The CDR3 nucleotides read TGTGCCAGCAGGGGACAGGGGACTGGAAACACCATATATTTT. This sequence encodes CASRGQGTGNTIYF.

The chain is built from TRBV19 and TRBJ1-5; D is ambiguous. The V and J ends lost 3 bases and 1 base respectively, with 7 bases between them. The CDR3 extends over 14 amino acids. Germline values: CDR1 LNHDA, CDR2 SQIVND (reference sequence). The CDR3 here is CASSIGSSNQPQHF. As DNA, the CDR3 is TGTGCCAGTAGTATCGGAAGCAGCAATCAGCCCCAGCATTTT.

The gene calls are TRBV19 and TRBJ2-3; no firm D call. Germline CDR1 is LNHDA and CDR2 is SQIVND (reference sequence). This CDR3 has 15 residues. V lost 5 bases, J lost 2 bases, and 14 bases lay in between. The CDR3 bases are TGTGCCAGTAGTGACGGCCAGGATAACACAGATACGCAGTATTTT. Translating it yields CASSDGQDNTDTQYF.

The gene calls are TRBV11-2 and TRBJ1-3; D unclear. The CDR3 consists of 15 residues. Trimming cost V 5 bases and J 0 bases, with 11 bases left between them. Germline CDR1 reads SGHAT; CDR2 reads FQNNGV. The CDR3 here is CASSPGISSGNTIYF. DNA of the CDR3: TGTGCCAGCAGCCCAGGTATCTCCTCTGGAAACACCATATATTTT.

Only one count was recorded for this clone. The chain recombines TRBV10-3 with TRBJ1-5, with 7 positions matching TRBD1. This CDR3 contains 15 residues. The V and J ends lost 11 bases and 0 bases, in that order; junction bases with no gene match: 10. The germline CDR1 and CDR2 sequences are ENHRY and SYGVKD. CDR3 bases: TGTGCCGTCTCAGGGGGGGAATCTAGCAATCAGCCCCAGCATTTT. Amino acid sequence: CAVSGGESSNQPQHF.

The chain uses TRBV5-1 and TRBJ2-2; TRBD1 agrees at 7 bases. From germline, CDR1 is SGHRS and CDR2 YFSETQ. V lost 2 bases and J lost 6; bases outside the gene matches: 7. The CDR3 spans 15 residues. DNA of the CDR3: TGCGCCAGCAGCTTTTTAGGGGGCCGGGCCGGGGAGCTGTTTTTT. Protein: CASSFLGGRAGELFF.

This rearrangement joins TRBV6-2 or TRBV6-3 to TRBJ1-6, with 7 positions matching TRBD1. V gave up 0 bases and J gave up 7 bases; unmatched junction bases: 3. There are 15 residues in the CDR3. Germline CDR1 MNHEY, CDR2 SVGEGT. The CDR3 is CASSYSGQLNSPLHF. In DNA, the CDR3 is TGTGCCAGCAGTTACTCGGGACAGCTGAATTCACCCCTCCACTTT.

This clone is a singleton in its sample. This chain joins TRBV5-1 and TRBJ2-7; the match to TRBD1 covers 9 bases. V dropped 1 base and J dropped 6; count of bases not matched to a gene: 8. This CDR3 has 15 residues. Germline CDR1 reads SGHRS; CDR2 reads YFSETQ. The CDR3 DNA follows: TGCGCCAGCAGCTTGCGATGGACAGGGGAGGGCGAGCAGTACTTC. Its protein is CASSLRWTGEGEQYF.

This clone was detected only once. The gene calls are TRBV13 and TRBJ1-3; D may be TRBD1 (5 bases). Trimming took 1 base from V and 2 from J, leaving 6 bases between them. This CDR3 contains 14 residues. The germline V gene has CDR1 PRHDT and CDR2 FYEKMQ (reference sequence). CDR3 nucleotide sequence: TGTGCCAGCAGCTTAGAGGGACCTGGAAACACCATATATTTT. Translation gives CASSLEGPGNTIYF. Variable domain in full (rest from reference TRBV13 and TRBJ1-3): AAGVIQSPRHLIKEKRETATLKCYPIPRHDTVYWYQQGPGQDPQFLISFYEKMQSDKGSIPDRFSAQQFSDYHSELNMSSLELGDSALYFCASSLEGPGNTIYFGEGSWLTVV.

Only a few counts were recorded for this clone. The genes are TRBV6-6 and TRBJ2-7; 7 nucleotides line up with TRBD1. The germline gives CDR1 MNHNY, CDR2 SVGAGI (reference sequence). Germline trimming cut 8 bases from V and 0 bases from J; bases unmatched to any gene: 4. CDR3 length equals 13 residues. The CDR3 nucleotides read TGTGCCAGCGCTGGGACAGCCTCCTACGAGCAGTACTTC. This sequence encodes CASAGTASYEQYF.

This clone was seen once. The genes are TRBV6-2 or TRBV6-3 and TRBJ1-2; D is uncertain. The CDR3 spans 14 residues. V dropped 5 bases and J dropped 4 bases, with 14 bases sitting between them. Per germline, CDR1 MNHEY and CDR2 SVGEGT. CDR3 nucleotides: TGTGCCAGCAGTCCCCGTTCAGGAAGCTATGGCTACACCTTC. Amino acids: CASSPRSGSYGYTF.